The 7 T cell receptor beta chains below come from one sample, sequenced in a study of cytomegalovirus exposure and HLA in healthy donors. Amplification used 60 Vbeta primers and 13 Jbeta primers. Assay used: immunoSEQ multiplex PCR; TCRdb lists only in-frame clones, some missing. Here the sample table reports some 55,000 clones. Sequencing was done on a sample of PBMCs. Receptors originate from a woman aged 40-49 years in good health and CMV-seronegative.

The V gene is TRBV9, the J gene TRBJ2-5; 12 nucleotides line up with TRBD2. This CDR3 has 16 amino acids. The germline gives CDR1 SGDLS, CDR2 YYNGEE. The V and J ends lost 6 bases and 0 bases, in that order; junction bases with no gene match: 6. The CDR3 here is CASTQTSGSYQETQYF. DNA for the CDR3: TGTGCCAGCACCCAGACTAGCGGGAGCTACCAAGAGACCCAGTACTTC.

V is TRBV5-5 and J is TRBJ1-2; perhaps TRBD1 as D (6 bases). The ends were cut back, 0 bases at V and 8 bases at J, with 17 bases in the middle. Germline-derived CDR1 and CDR2 are SGHKS and YYEKEE (reference sequence). The CDR3 is made up of 15 amino acids. The CDR3 loop reads CASSLGFTGTMGYTF. DNA of the CDR3: TGTGCCAGCAGCTTGGGGTTCACCGGGACAATGGGCTACACCTTC.

The CDR3 nucleotides are TGTGCCAGCAGCCCCAGGCGTAAGGAGCAGTACTTC. This gives the protein CASSPRRKEQYF. The V call is TRBV5-6, the J call TRBJ2-7; D uncertain. The CDR3 loop spans 12 amino acids. In germline, CDR1 is SGHDT, CDR2 YYEEEE. V lost 4 bases and J lost 7, with 12 bases in between.

J is TRBJ1-1 and V is TRBV5-8, with 9 bases identical to TRBD1. In germline, CDR1 is SGHTS, CDR2 YDEGEE. J gave up 5 bases and V 3 bases, and 5 bases lay outside the gene matches. The CDR3 is 14 amino acids. The CDR3 here is CASSWGTGRTEAFF. Written as DNA, the CDR3 is TGTGCCAGCAGCTGGGGGACAGGGAGAACTGAAGCTTTCTTT.

V is TRBV11-1 and J is TRBJ2-4; 8 bases are shared with TRBD2. The CDR3 extends over 14 amino acids. V dropped 1 base and J dropped 8; count of bases not matched to a gene: 4. Germline CDR1 and CDR2: SGHAT and FQDESV (reference sequence). The CDR3 loop reads CASSLGREADIQYF. As DNA, the CDR3 is TGTGCCAGCAGCTTAGGGCGGGAGGCGGACATTCAGTACTTC.

The chain joins TRBV25-1 to TRBJ1-2; 8 bases fit TRBD1. The V and J ends lost 10 bases and 4 bases, in that order; junction bases with no gene match: 14. Germline-derived CDR1 and CDR2 are MGHDK and SYGVNS. CDR3 length: 15 residues. The CDR3 DNA reads TGTGCCACCTCCCAACAGGGGGTCAACCTCTATGGCTACACCTTC. It encodes CATSQQGVNLYGYTF.

The V call is TRBV10-3, the J call TRBJ1-2, with TRBD1 as a possible D gene (5 bases). Germline lookup yields CDR1 ENHRY and CDR2 SYGVKD. V shed 5 bases and J shed 2 bases, with 12 bases lying between them. The CDR3 loop spans 14 amino acids. The CDR3 loop reads CAISPGTENYGYTF. CDR3 nucleotides: TGTGCCATCAGTCCCGGGACTGAGAACTATGGCTACACCTTC.